This TCR beta chain was observed in a study of cytomegalovirus exposure and HLA in healthy donors. Notes on the study in general: It was approximately 170 TCR beta chains that were listed as cytomegalovirus-associated. For most TCR beta V segments, an earlier analysis put the productive rate at about 87% or about 30% of the time.

Primers for the PCR totalled 60 Vbeta and 13 Jbeta. Sequenced by immunoSEQ multiplex PCR; TCRdb stores in-frame clones only, minus some. This table holds under 200,000 clones, about 72% found once. The CDR3 is 13 amino acids. Germline lookup yields CDR1 SSHAT and CDR2 FNYEAQ (reference sequence). The germline V and J ends were trimmed by 2 bases and 6 bases, with 10 bases remaining between them. Comments on this clone: Antigen: not known.

This chain joins TRBV7-7 and TRBJ2-5; the D gene is possibly TRBD1 (6 bases). This clonotype was obtained from a man aged 45-65 years in good health and CMV-seropositive. The sample was PBMCs. CDR3 nucleotides: TGTGCCAGCAGCTTACAGGGGACCAAGACCCAGTACTTC. It specifies CASSLQGTKTQYF.